The 17 T cell receptor beta chains given below trace back to one sample, sequenced in a study of blood T cells in healthy people across ages. Next came a second PCR, run for about 7 to 11 cycles, which used a sample-barcoded 5' primer along with a J-beta primer mix. TCRdb called the 5' RACE reads again in MiXCR, with one record for every CDR3 protein. The sample lists just under 900,000 distinct CDR3 sequences, 29% occurring once. The sample was blood. These receptors all come from a woman older than 75 in good health.

There are many counts of this clonotype. A much more abundant neighbour one base away suggests this may be a read error. The chain couples TRBV20-1 to TRBJ2-7; 13 nucleotides match TRBD2. Germline V lookup: CDR1 DFQATT, CDR2 SNEGSKA (reference sequence). CDR3 size: 18 residues. Trimming removed 6 bases from V and 3 bases from J; junction bases left unmatched: 17. The CDR3 reads CSARRFGTSGAWGYEQYF. The DNA for the CDR3 is TGCAGTGCGAGAAGATTCGGGACTAGCGGGGCTTGGGGCTACGAGCAGTACTTC.

At least ten counts were recorded for this clonotype. This rearrangement joins TRBV12-3 or TRBV12-4 to TRBJ2-7, with D hard to call. Trimming removed 6 bases at V and 2 bases at J, with 5 bases between. The CDR3 length is 11 residues. The CDR3 nucleotides read TGTGCCAGCAGAGGAGCCTACGAGCAGTACTTC. Translation: CASRGAYEQYF.

The chain joins TRBV6-1 to TRBJ1-2, with 7 bases lining up with TRBD1. This CDR3 spans 14 amino acids. Germline CDR1 reads MNHNS; CDR2 reads SASEGT. Trimming cost V 6 bases and J 4 bases; bases outside gene matches: 8. CDR3 protein: CASRATGFSYGYTF. CDR3 DNA: TGTGCCAGCAGAGCGACAGGGTTCAGCTATGGCTACACCTTC.

A few counts support this clonotype. This chain connects TRBV19 to TRBJ2-1; TRBD2 is a possible D gene (7 bases). This CDR3 is 14 amino acids long. Germline lookup yields CDR1 LNHDA and CDR2 SQIVND (reference sequence). Trimming took 5 bases from V and 4 from J, leaving 12 bases between them. CDR3 residues: CASSRGAVYNEQFF. CDR3 sequence (DNA): TGTGCCAGTAGTCGGGGGGCGGTATACAATGAGCAGTTCTTC.

The chain has TRBV24-1 and TRBJ2-5; maybe TRBD2 (6 bases). The V gene's germline CDR1 is KGHDR and CDR2 SFDVKD. Deletions cut 9 bases from V and 4 bases from J, with 20 bases between. CDR3 length: 15 residues. This CDR3 reads CATASRGFSGETQYF. CDR3 in DNA: TGTGCCACCGCGTCCCGGGGGTTTTCGGGAGAGACCCAGTACTTC.

This clonotype has more than one count but fewer than ten. V and J are TRBV7-9 and TRBJ1-1; D may be TRBD1 (5 bases). Germline-derived CDR1 and CDR2 are SEHNR and FQNEAQ (reference sequence). CDR3 length: 14 residues. Trimming removed 5 bases at V and 1 base at J, with 11 bases between. CDR3 sequence: CASSQGRRNTEAFF. The CDR3 DNA reads TGTGCCAGCAGCCAGGGACGGAGGAACACTGAAGCTTTCTTT.

This clonotype has a count of ten or more. The chain has TRBV12-3 or TRBV12-4 and TRBJ1-1; D not certain. V was shortened by 6 bases and J by 4 bases, with 15 bases between the two germline ends. This CDR3 contains 14 residues. The CDR3 sequence: CASSPRHPGTEAFF. CDR3 DNA: TGTGCCAGCAGCCCCAGGCACCCGGGCACTGAAGCTTTCTTT.

V and J are TRBV4-1 and TRBJ2-3; 7 nucleotides line up with TRBD2. Germline V CDR1 and CDR2: MGHRA, YSYEKL. The junction had 8 bases not matched to a gene; V was cut back by 0 bases and J by 2 bases. The CDR3 is 17 residues long. CDR3 in amino acids: CASSQDRWGGPTDTQYF. In DNA form, the CDR3 reads TGCGCCAGCAGCCAAGATCGGTGGGGGGGACCCACAGATACGCAGTATTTT.

This clonotype was found many times. The V call is TRBV25-1, the J call TRBJ2-1, with D possibly being TRBD1 (5 bases). V shed 9 bases and J shed 2 bases, with 14 bases lying between them. The length of the CDR3 is 14 residues. The germline gives CDR1 MGHDK, CDR2 SYGVNS. Here the CDR3 reads CASRGARTYNEQFF. CDR3 DNA: TGTGCCAGTAGGGGCGCCAGGACCTACAATGAGCAGTTCTTC.

Worth noting for this clonotype: One end of the junction varies from germline; a read error may be responsible. In nucleotides, the CDR3 is TGTGCCAGCAGCCGAATCGGGACTAGGGGCGAGACCCAGTGCTTC. Protein product: CASSRIGTRGETQCF. The V and J genes are TRBV7-2 and TRBJ2-5; 8 bases are a match to TRBD2. Germline loops: CDR1 SGHTA, CDR2 FQGNSA. The length of the CDR3 is 15 residues.

With regard to this clonotype: A much larger clone differs from this one at a single base, so this may be a read error. This chain links TRBV25-1 with TRBJ2-6; TRBD2 aligns across 9 bases. This CDR3 is 14 amino acids long. The germline gives CDR1 MGHDK, CDR2 SYGVNS. The CDR3 nucleotides are TGTACCAGCACCAAAGCGGGGGGCCCCTGGGTCCTGACTTTC. This encodes CTSTKAGGPWVLTF.

J is TRBJ2-3 and V is TRBV20-1; 12 nucleotides agree with TRBD2. Losses at the gene ends were 6 bases for V and 4 bases for J; bases not matched to a gene: 8. The CDR3 length is 15 residues. The germline CDR1 and CDR2 sequences are DFQATT and SNEGSKA (reference sequence). CDR3 nucleotide sequence: TGCAGTGCGCACCCTAGCGGGGGGGACCCAGATACGCAGTATTTT. As protein: CSAHPSGGDPDTQYF.

This clonotype was seen repeatedly, ten times or more. The gene calls are TRBV20-1 and TRBJ2-3, with 9 bases matching TRBD2. Germline V gene lookup returns CDR1 DFQATT and CDR2 SNEGSKA (reference sequence). This CDR3 is built from 13 residues. The V segment lost 1 base and the J segment 9 bases; nucleotides outside the gene matches: 5. The CDR3 protein is CSARGRGGVTQYF. The CDR3 coding sequence is TGCAGTGCTAGAGGCCGCGGGGGGGTAACGCAGTATTTT.

This clonotype was seen only a few times. The J gene is TRBJ1-1, the V gene TRBV18; 10 positions agree with TRBD1. The J segment lost 6 bases and the V segment lost 2 bases, leaving 3 bases of the junction unmatched. The CDR3 has 14 residues. Germline-derived CDR1 and CDR2 are KGHSH and LQKENI. This CDR3 reads CASSPLGQGSEAFF. CDR3 DNA sequence: TGTGCCAGCTCACCATTGGGACAGGGGTCTGAAGCTTTCTTT.

The chain is built from TRBV27 and TRBJ2-7; 8 bases match TRBD1. The V and J ends lost 6 bases and 1 base, in that order; junction bases with no gene match: 5. Germline-derived CDR1 and CDR2 are MNHEY and SMNVEV (reference sequence). This CDR3 has 14 residues. CDR3 coding DNA: TGTGCCAGCAGCTTTAGGACAGGGTCCTACGAGCAGTACTTC. As protein: CASSFRTGSYEQYF.

This clonotype came up a few times. This sequence joins TRBV29-1 and TRBJ1-1; maybe TRBD1 (6 bases). In germline, CDR1 is SQVTM, CDR2 ANQGSEA. This CDR3 region has 13 residues. V was shortened by 4 bases and J by 0 bases, with 9 bases between the two germline ends. The DNA for the CDR3 is TGCAGCGTTGTTGGACAGATGAACACTGAAGCTTTCTTT. This gives the protein CSVVGQMNTEAFF.

The chain uses TRBV3-1 and TRBJ1-5, with D hard to call. The V gene's germline CDR1 is LGHDT and CDR2 YNNKEL (reference sequence). CDR3 length: 16 amino acids. V dropped 4 bases and J dropped 7 bases, with 20 bases sitting between them. This chain's CDR3 is CASSPHGPGRHQPQHF. DNA for the CDR3: TGTGCCAGCAGCCCACACGGACCCGGTCGCCACCAGCCCCAGCATTTT. The variable domain in full, completed from reference TRBV3-1 and TRBJ1-5, reads DTAVSQTPKYLVTQMGNDKSIKCEQNLGHDTMYWYKQDSKKFLKIMFSYNNKELIINETVPNRFSPKSPDKAHLNLHINSLELGDSAVYFCASSPHGPGRHQPQHFGDGTRLSIL.